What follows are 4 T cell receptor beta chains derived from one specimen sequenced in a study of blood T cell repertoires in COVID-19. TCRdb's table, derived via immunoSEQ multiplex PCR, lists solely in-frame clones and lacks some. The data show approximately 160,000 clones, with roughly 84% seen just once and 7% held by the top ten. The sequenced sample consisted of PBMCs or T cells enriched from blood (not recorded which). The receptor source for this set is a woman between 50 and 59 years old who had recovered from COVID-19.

CDR3 coding DNA: TGTGCCTGGAGTGTACGTCTAAGGGGAATATCCAAAAACATTCAGTACTTC. Translated, it gives CAWSVRLRGISKNIQYF. The J gene is TRBJ2-4, the V gene TRBV30, with D perhaps matching TRBD1 (5 bases). Trimming left V 0 bases short and J 2 bases short, with 17 bases between. CDR1 and CDR2 (germline): GTSNPN, SVGIG (reference sequence). The CDR3 length is 17 residues.

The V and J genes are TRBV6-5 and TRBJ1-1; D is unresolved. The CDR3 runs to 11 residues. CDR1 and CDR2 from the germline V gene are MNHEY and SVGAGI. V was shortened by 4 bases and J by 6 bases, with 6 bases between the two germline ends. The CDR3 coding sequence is TGTGCCAGCAGTTTTTTATCTGAAGCTTTCTTT. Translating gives CASSFLSEAFF.

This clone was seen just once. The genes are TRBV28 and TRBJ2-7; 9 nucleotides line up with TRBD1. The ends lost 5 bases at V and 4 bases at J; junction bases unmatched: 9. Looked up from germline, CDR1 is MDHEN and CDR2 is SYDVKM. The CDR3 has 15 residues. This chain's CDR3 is CASSPTGTGMYEQYF. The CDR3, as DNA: TGTGCCAGCAGTCCCACCGGGACAGGGATGTACGAGCAGTACTTC.

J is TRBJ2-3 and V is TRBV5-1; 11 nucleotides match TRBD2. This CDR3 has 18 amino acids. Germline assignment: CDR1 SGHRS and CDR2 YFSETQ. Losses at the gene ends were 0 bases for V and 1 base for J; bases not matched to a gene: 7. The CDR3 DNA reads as TGCGCCAGCAGCTTGGTCGGTAGCGGGAGGGCCGGCACAGATACGCAGTATTTT. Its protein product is CASSLVGSGRAGTDTQYF.